Below are 17 T cell receptor beta chains sequenced from a single sample in a study of control samples from healthy donors and cancer patients. Sequencing was performed with immunoSEQ multiplex PCR; in TCRdb, only in-frame clones are kept and a portion is missing. This sample has over 75,000 clones; approximately 80% occur once, and the top ten carry roughly a fifth. The sequenced material came from blood. Receptors originate from a man aged 25-45 years in good health.

A word on this clone: Sequence at one end of the junction differs from germline and may be a read error. This chain uses TRBV6-1 with TRBJ1-6, with D uncertain. The CDR3 spans 10 residues. The germline V gene has CDR1 MNHNS and CDR2 SASEGT. This CDR3 is CASSEETYRF. DNA of the CDR3: TGTGCCAGCAGTGAAGAGACATACCGCTTT.

The chain links TRBV7-2 to TRBJ1-2; D call uncertain. Germline V gene lookup returns CDR1 SGHTA and CDR2 FQGNSA. This CDR3 comprises 13 residues. Trimming removed 1 base from V and 8 bases from J, with 11 bases in between. The CDR3 bases are TGTGCCAGCAGCTTAGAGGCCGGCGGCGGCTACACCTTC. It encodes CASSLEAGGGYTF.

The V and J genes are TRBV9 and TRBJ2-1; the D is unclear. Trimming took 7 bases from V and 1 from J, leaving 15 bases between them. The CDR3 is 15 amino acids. Per germline, CDR1 SGDLS and CDR2 YYNGEE. CDR3 nucleotides: TGTGCCAGCTCGGAAGGGCGGTTTTCCTACAATGAGCAGTTCTTC. Encoded protein: CASSEGRFSYNEQFF.

The chain recombines TRBV19 with TRBJ2-5; D ambiguous. This CDR3 region has 15 residues. V was trimmed by 0 bases and J by 0 bases, leaving 8 bases between them. Germline CDR1 reads LNHDA; CDR2 reads SQIVND (reference sequence). The CDR3 loop reads CASSIEYGYQETQYF. CDR3 DNA sequence: TGTGCCAGTAGTATAGAGTACGGATACCAAGAGACCCAGTACTTC.

This clone was observed a single time. The CDR3 region is CASSQDSGELFF. CDR3 bases: TGTGCCAGCAGCCAAGATAGCGGGGAGCTGTTTTTT. The chain is built from TRBV3-1 (or the pseudogene TRBV3-2) and TRBJ2-2; no clear D gene. The CDR3 is 12 residues long. V lost 0 bases and J 7 bases, leaving 3 bases between the germline ends. The germline gives CDR1 LGHDT, CDR2 YNNKEL (reference sequence).

This chain connects TRBV20-1 to TRBJ2-1, with D unresolved. V was cut by 6 bases and J by 9 bases, with 9 bases left in between. The CDR3 runs to 10 residues. Germline CDR1 DFQATT, CDR2 SNEGSKA (reference sequence). CDR3 sequence (DNA): TGCAGTGCCGAAAAGAGTGAGCAGTTCTTC. Protein sequence: CSAEKSEQFF.

For the CDR3, the DNA is TGTGCCAGCCAGGGGGGACAGGGCTACAATCAGCCCCAGCATTTT. This sequence encodes CASQGGQGYNQPQHF. J is TRBJ1-5 and V is TRBV6-5; 9 bases are shared with TRBD1. The junction had 8 bases not matched to a gene; V was cut back by 8 bases and J by 3 bases. The CDR3 spans 15 residues. Per the germline V gene, CDR1 is MNHEY and CDR2 is SVGAGI.

This chain uses TRBV10-3 with TRBJ2-3; 10 nucleotides line up with TRBD1. The CDR3 extends over 15 amino acids. Trimming removed 7 bases from V and 5 bases from J; junction bases left unmatched: 9. CDR1 is ENHRY and CDR2 is SYGVKD in the germline V gene. The CDR3 region is CAINQDRGVGDTQYF. The CDR3 nucleotides are TGTGCCATCAACCAGGACAGGGGGGTAGGAGATACGCAGTATTTT.

The rearrangement links TRBV5-1 to TRBJ1-1, with no clear D. Germline-derived CDR1 and CDR2 are SGHRS and YFSETQ. The CDR3 has 13 amino acids. V was clipped by 3 bases and J by 1 base, with 7 bases between them. The CDR3 region is CASSSLPNTEAFF. The CDR3 DNA reads as TGCGCCAGCAGCTCCTTACCGAACACTGAAGCTTTCTTT. The full variable domain, its missing parts supplied by reference TRBV5-1 and TRBJ1-1, is KAGVTQTPRYLIKTRGQQVTLSCSPISGHRSVSWYQQTPGQGLQFLFEYFSETQRNKGNFPGRFSGRQFSNSRSEMNVSTLELGDSALYLCASSSLPNTEAFFGQGTRLTVV.

V is TRBV6-2 or TRBV6-3 and J is TRBJ2-7; no definite D call. V was clipped by 0 bases and J by 2 bases, with 2 bases between them. The CDR3 sequence is 12 residues long. Germline CDR1 is MNHEY and CDR2 is SVGEGT. This CDR3 is CASSYSAYEQYF. The CDR3 nucleotides are TGTGCCAGCAGTTACTCGGCCTACGAGCAGTACTTC.

This clone has just a few counts. The genes are TRBV12-5 and TRBJ2-3, with a tentative D call TRBD2 (6 bases). V was trimmed by 9 bases and J by 7 bases, leaving 23 bases between them. Germline V lookup: CDR1 LGHNT, CDR2 FRNRAP. The CDR3 runs 15 residues. Here the CDR3 DNA reads TGTGCTAGCGCACTGGCCGGGGGAGGCTATCATACGCAGTATTTT. Residues: CASALAGGGYHTQYF. Looking up the rest from reference TRBV12-5 and TRBJ2-3 gives the full variable domain: DARVTQTPRHKVTEMGQEVTMRCQPILGHNTVFWYRQTMMQGLELLAYFRNRAPLDDSGMPKDRFSAEMPDATLATLKIQPSEPRDSAVYFCASALAGGGYHTQYFGPGTRLTVL.

The J gene is TRBJ2-2, the V gene TRBV9; a possible D gene is TRBD1 (8 bases). Per the germline V gene, CDR1 is SGDLS and CDR2 is YYNGEE. V gave up 3 bases and J gave up 11 bases, with 17 bases separating them. The CDR3 runs 14 residues. CDR3: CASSALTGGAELFF. The CDR3 DNA reads TGTGCCAGCAGCGCCTTAACAGGGGGGGCCGAGCTGTTTTTT.

This chain joins TRBV19 and TRBJ2-6, with 8 bases lining up with TRBD1. Looked up from germline, CDR1 is LNHDA and CDR2 is SQIVND (reference sequence). The CDR3 spans 15 residues. Trimming took 8 bases from V and 1 from J; bases not matched to a gene: 4. DNA of the CDR3: TGTGCCAGTGGACAGGGAAAGTCTGGGGCCAACGTCCTGACTTTC. Translated: CASGQGKSGANVLTF.

The CDR3 protein is CASSRDTSGNTIYF. In DNA, the CDR3 is TGTGCCAGCAGCCGCGACACCTCTGGAAACACCATATATTTT. This sequence joins TRBV2 and TRBJ1-3; D is uncertain. The CDR3 is made up of 14 amino acids. Trimming took 6 bases from V and 0 from J, leaving 9 bases between them. In germline, CDR1 is SNHLY, CDR2 FYNNEI. Variable domain in full (rest from reference TRBV2 and TRBJ1-3): EPEVTQTPSHQVTQMGQEVILRCVPISNHLYFYWYRQILGQKVEFLVSFYNNEISEKSEIFDDQFSVERPDGSNFTLKIRSTKLEDSAMYFCASSRDTSGNTIYFGEGSWLTVV.

The V call is TRBV7-9, the J call TRBJ1-4; the D is unclear. Trimming stripped 4 bases from V and 5 bases from J, with 14 bases between. This CDR3 region has 15 residues. Germline values: CDR1 SEHNR, CDR2 FQNEAQ (reference sequence). The CDR3 DNA follows: TGTGCCAGCAGCTCCCAGCAGAGCTTGAATGAAAAACTGTTTTTT. Residues: CASSSQQSLNEKLFF.

The V gene is TRBV10-1, the J gene TRBJ2-2; 7 bases agree with TRBD1. Germline CDR1 and CDR2: WNHNN and SYGVQD (reference sequence). This CDR3 has 14 amino acids. V lost 6 bases to trimming and J lost 4 bases; unmatched junction nucleotides: 5. The CDR3 protein is CASRQDRVTGELFF. CDR3 bases: TGCGCCAGCAGACAAGACAGGGTCACCGGGGAGCTGTTTTTT.

This chain links TRBV2 with TRBJ2-5, with 7 bases lining up with TRBD1. V trimming: 7 bases; J trimming: 2 bases; junction bases outside the gene matches: 4. Germline values: CDR1 SNHLY, CDR2 FYNNEI. This CDR3 spans 13 amino acids. This CDR3 reads CASNFRGQETQYF. As DNA, the CDR3 is TGTGCCAGCAATTTCAGGGGGCAAGAGACCCAGTACTTC.